The following is a T cell receptor beta chain sequence with its context. The V end lost 0 bases, the J end lost 4 bases, and 10 bases lay between the germline ends. CDR1 is MGHRA and CDR2 is YSYEKL in the germline V gene. The CDR3 loop spans 15 amino acids. This entry belongs to a study of early stage breast cancer tumors. Libraries were prepared by immunoSEQ multiplex PCR; TCRdb keeps only in-frame clonotypes and omits some of them. The data contain fewer than 50,000 clones, 70% to 80% of them seen just once; the ten biggest clones take up roughly 7.2%. The genes are TRBV4-1 and TRBJ1-5; D is possibly TRBD1 (5 bases). The specimen sequenced was blood. The clonotype originates from a person in their fifties with breast cancer. The DNA of the CDR3 is TGCGCCAGCAGCCAAGATTTGGCAGGGAATCAGCCCCAGCATTTT. It is translated as CASSQDLAGNQPQHF.